This TCR beta chain was recorded in a study of blood T cell repertoires in COVID-19. The overall study: T cells, B-cell-depleted T cells, or PBMCs supplied cDNA or gDNA.

Profiled with immunoSEQ multiplex PCR; TCRdb holds only in-frame clones, not every one. The table records about 170,000 clones, approximately 82% of them present only once. Trimming took 2 bases from V and 4 from J, leaving 18 bases between them. The germline gives CDR1 SQVTM, CDR2 ANQGSEA. The CDR3 extends over 16 amino acids. The clonotype originates from a woman between 70 and 85 years old who had recovered from COVID-19. The chain is built from TRBV29-1 and TRBJ2-1; tentatively, D is TRBD2 (6 bases). What was sequenced was peripheral blood. The CDR3 region has the DNA TGCAGCGTTGAAACCCGCGGGGTGTTCTTGTACAATGAGCAGTTCTTC. Encoded protein: CSVETRGVFLYNEQFF.